These 8 T cell receptor beta chains were sequenced from one sample in a study of cytomegalovirus exposure and HLA in healthy donors. Data came from immunoSEQ multiplex PCR; TCRdb stores just in-frame clones and leaves some out. The table has some 74,000 clones, 93% seen once. The sample was PBMCs. These TCRs come from a woman aged 25 to 39 in good health and CMV-seronegative.

The chain joins TRBV5-1 to TRBJ2-2, with 7 bases fitting TRBD1. Germline CDR1 reads SGHRS; CDR2 reads YFSETQ. V trimming: 2 bases; J trimming: 4 bases; junction bases outside the gene matches: 8. The CDR3 is made up of 16 amino acids. The CDR3 bases are TGCGCCAGCAGCTTCCGACAGGGAATAAGCACCGGGGAGCTGTTTTTT. Residues: CASSFRQGISTGELFF. Together with reference TRBV5-1 and TRBJ2-2, the CDR3 gives the full variable domain: KAGVTQTPRYLIKTRGQQVTLSCSPISGHRSVSWYQQTPGQGLQFLFEYFSETQRNKGNFPGRFSGRQFSNSRSEMNVSTLELGDSALYLCASSFRQGISTGELFFGEGSRLTVL.

The chain carries TRBV6-4 and TRBJ2-7, with 10 bases that match TRBD2. CDR1 MRHNA and CDR2 SNTAGT come from the germline V gene. The J segment lost 4 bases and the V segment lost 4 bases, leaving 7 bases of the junction unmatched. The CDR3 loop spans 15 amino acids. The CDR3 DNA sequence: TGTGCCAGCAGTGTGGAAGCGGGGGGGTTGTACGAGCAGTACTTC. It yields the protein CASSVEAGGLYEQYF.

The rearrangement joins TRBV19 to TRBJ1-2; tentative D call: TRBD1 (5 bases). V dropped 5 bases and J dropped 3 bases, with 25 bases sitting between them. The CDR3 runs to 18 residues. Germline loops: CDR1 LNHDA, CDR2 SQIVND (reference sequence). The CDR3 here is CASSVSREGRWIHYGYTF. The DNA of the CDR3 is TGTGCCAGTAGTGTCTCCAGGGAGGGCCGCTGGATCCACTATGGCTACACCTTC.

The V and J genes are TRBV6-1 and TRBJ1-5; D unclear. CDR1 is MNHNS and CDR2 is SASEGT in the germline V gene. This CDR3 is built from 14 residues. The V gene lost 2 bases and the J gene lost 6 bases, with 11 bases spanning the gap. The CDR3 nucleotides read TGTGCCAGCAGTGAATCCGGCCGGGGTCAGCCCCAGCATTTT. It encodes CASSESGRGQPQHF.

V is TRBV6-1 and J is TRBJ2-7; TRBD1 aligns across 10 bases. The J segment lost 1 base and the V segment lost 6 bases, leaving 3 bases of the junction unmatched. The CDR3 has 14 amino acids. Germline V lookup: CDR1 MNHNS, CDR2 SASEGT. The CDR3 sequence: CASSRDRGSYEQYF. The CDR3 nucleotides are TGTGCCAGCAGCCGGGACAGGGGTTCCTACGAGCAGTACTTC.

This rearrangement joins TRBV18 to TRBJ1-1, with D maybe TRBD1 (5 bases). Trimming took 4 bases from V and 6 from J, leaving 9 bases between them. From germline, CDR1 is KGHSH and CDR2 LQKENI. The CDR3 has 12 amino acids. The CDR3 DNA sequence: TGTGCCAGCTCACAGGGGCAAGCTGAAGCTTTCTTT. Protein product: CASSQGQAEAFF.

Only a few counts were recorded for this clone. V gene TRBV7-2 combines with J gene TRBJ2-7; 7 nucleotides agree with TRBD2. After removal of 3 bases from V and 1 base from J, the junction contained 6 bases not matched to a gene. Looked up from germline, CDR1 is SGHTA and CDR2 is FQGNSA. The CDR3 length is 15 residues. CDR3 sequence reads: CASSLASGPSYEQYF. CDR3 coding DNA: TGTGCCAGCAGCTTGGCTAGCGGACCTTCCTACGAGCAGTACTTC.

The chain links TRBV11-2 to TRBJ1-5, with D tentatively TRBD1 (6 bases). The CDR3 runs 14 residues. With 1 base removed from V and 5 bases from J, the gap between germline ends came to 9 bases. CDR1 and CDR2 from the germline V gene are SGHAT and FQNNGV. CDR3: CASSLGGLDQPQHF. The CDR3 nucleotides are TGTGCCAGCAGCTTAGGGGGGCTGGATCAGCCCCAGCATTTT.